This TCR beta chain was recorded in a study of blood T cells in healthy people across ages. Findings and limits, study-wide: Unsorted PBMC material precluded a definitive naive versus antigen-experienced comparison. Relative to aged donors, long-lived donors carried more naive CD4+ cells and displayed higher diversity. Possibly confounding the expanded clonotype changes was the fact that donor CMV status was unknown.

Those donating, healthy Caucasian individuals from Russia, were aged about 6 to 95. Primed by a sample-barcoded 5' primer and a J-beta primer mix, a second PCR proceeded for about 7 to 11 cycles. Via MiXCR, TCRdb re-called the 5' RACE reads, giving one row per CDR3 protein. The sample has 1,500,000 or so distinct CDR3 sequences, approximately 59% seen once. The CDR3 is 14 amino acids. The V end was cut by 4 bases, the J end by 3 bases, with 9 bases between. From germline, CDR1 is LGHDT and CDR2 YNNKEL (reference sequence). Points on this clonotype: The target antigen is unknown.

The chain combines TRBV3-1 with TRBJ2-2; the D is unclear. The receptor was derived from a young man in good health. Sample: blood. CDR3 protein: CASSLPGYTGELFF. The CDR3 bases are TGTGCCAGCAGCCTGCCGGGCTACACCGGGGAGCTGTTTTTT.